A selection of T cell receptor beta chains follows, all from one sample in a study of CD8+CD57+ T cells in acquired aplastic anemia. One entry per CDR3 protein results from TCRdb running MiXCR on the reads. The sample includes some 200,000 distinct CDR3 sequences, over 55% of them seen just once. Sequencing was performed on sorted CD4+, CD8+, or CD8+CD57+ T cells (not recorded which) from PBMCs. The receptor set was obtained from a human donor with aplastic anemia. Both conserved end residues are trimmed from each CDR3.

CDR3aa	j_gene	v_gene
SARGRGTLH	TRBJ1-6	TRBV20-1
ASSPSGSEQY	TRBJ2-7	TRBV11-2
ASSLAAHEQY	TRBJ2-7	TRBV5-5
ASSMEGNYGYT	TRBJ1-2	TRBV19
SARDPGSGQETQY	TRBJ2-5	TRBV20-1
ASSTMGGQGDTQY	TRBJ2-3	TRBV7-3
AGSLDGNEQF	TRBJ2-1	TRBV7-9
ASSTNSLAKNEQF	TRBJ2-1	TRBV7-6
ASSQDHEQY	TRBJ2-7	TRBV18
ASSRESNTEAF	TRBJ1-1	TRBV7-9
SARVSSPLH	TRBJ1-6	TRBV20-1
ASSSMGNTGELF	TRBJ2-2	TRBV19
ASSPDTAGANVLT	TRBJ2-6	TRBV25-1
ASSLGTGSDGYT	TRBJ1-2	TRBV7-9
ASSLVSGTGTDTQY	TRBJ2-3	TRBV7-3
SATYNREQY	TRBJ2-7	TRBV20-1
ASSERDYNEQF	TRBJ2-1	TRBV2
ASSDRDGNSPLH	TRBJ1-6	TRBV25-1
SASGGHLNNEQF	TRBJ2-1	TRBV20-1
ASSQVMSLDYGANVLT	TRBJ2-6	TRBV4-1